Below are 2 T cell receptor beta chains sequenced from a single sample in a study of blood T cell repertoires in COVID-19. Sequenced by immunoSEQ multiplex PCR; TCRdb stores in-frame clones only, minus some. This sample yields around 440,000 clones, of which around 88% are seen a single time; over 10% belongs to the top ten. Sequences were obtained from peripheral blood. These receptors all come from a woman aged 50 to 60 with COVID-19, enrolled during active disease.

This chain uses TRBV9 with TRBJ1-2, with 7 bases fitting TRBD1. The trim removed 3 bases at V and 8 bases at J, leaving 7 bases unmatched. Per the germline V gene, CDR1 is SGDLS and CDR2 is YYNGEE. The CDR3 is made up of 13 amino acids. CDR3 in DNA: TGTGCCAGCAGCGGCCAGGGGGGCGGGGGCTACACCTTC. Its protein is CASSGQGGGGYTF.

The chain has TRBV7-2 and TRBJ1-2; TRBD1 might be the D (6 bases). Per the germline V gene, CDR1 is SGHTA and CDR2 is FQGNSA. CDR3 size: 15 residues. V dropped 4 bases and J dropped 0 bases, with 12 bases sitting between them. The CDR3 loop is CASSSRTATNYGYTF. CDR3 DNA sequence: TGTGCCAGCAGCTCTCGGACAGCTACTAACTATGGCTACACCTTC.